The rows below give T cell receptor beta chains drawn from one sample of a study of technical replicates of blood from a few donors. The table came from immunoSEQ multiplex PCR; TCRdb's copy has only in-frame clones and leaves some out. Here the sample spans 40,000 to 65,000 clones, about 86% being singletons. The sample taken for sequencing was PBMCs. Every receptor here comes from a human donor in good health. Some clones in this sample may be carry-over from other donors' samples. Both conserved end residues are part of each CDR3. A D gene is named only where the DNA matches it firmly. Where a row states a size, it is once, few, many or the class of an expanded clone; other rows omit it.

v_gene: TRBV9; d_gene: TRBD1; abundance: NA; j_gene: TRBJ2-3; CDR3nt: TGTGCCAGCAGCGTAGACGGGACAGTCGGAGATACGCAGTATTTT; CDR3aa: CASSVDGTVGDTQYF
v_gene: TRBV7-9; d_gene: TRBD1; abundance: NA; j_gene: TRBJ1-4; CDR3nt: TGTGCCAGCAGCGCGGGACAGGGGAAGAGGAATGAAAAACTGTTTTTT; CDR3aa: CASSAGQGKRNEKLFF
v_gene: TRBV20-1; d_gene: NA; abundance: NA; j_gene: TRBJ2-7; CDR3nt: TGCAGTGCGTCGGGGGGCCACGAGCAGTACTTC; CDR3aa: CSASGGHEQYF
v_gene: TRBV9; d_gene: NA; abundance: NA; j_gene: TRBJ2-1; CDR3nt: TGTGCCAGCAGCGTAGGGAGCGGGACATTAAGTGAGCAGTTCTTC; CDR3aa: CASSVGSGTLSEQFF
v_gene: TRBV5-6; d_gene: TRBD2; abundance: NA; j_gene: TRBJ2-1; CDR3nt: TGTGCCAGCAGCTTTTCTCCGACTAGCGATTACAATGAGCAGTTCTTC; CDR3aa: CASSFSPTSDYNEQFF
v_gene: TRBV25-1; d_gene: NA; abundance: NA; j_gene: TRBJ2-7; CDR3nt: TGTGCCAGCAGTAAATCGTTGGCAGGGCGGTACGAGCAGTACTTC; CDR3aa: CASSKSLAGRYEQYF
v_gene: TRBV5-8; d_gene: NA; abundance: NA; j_gene: TRBJ2-5; CDR3nt: TGTGCCAGCAAAGCGGTGGAGACCCAGTACTTC; CDR3aa: CASKAVETQYF
v_gene: TRBV6-5; d_gene: TRBD2; abundance: NA; j_gene: TRBJ2-7; CDR3nt: TGTGCCAGCAGTTACTCAGTGCTAGCGGGAGGCGAGCAGTACTTC; CDR3aa: CASSYSVLAGGEQYF
v_gene: TRBV30; d_gene: TRBD1; abundance: NA; j_gene: TRBJ1-5; CDR3nt: TGTGCCTGGAGTCTCCCGGGACAGCAAAAGCAGCCCCAGCATTTT; CDR3aa: CAWSLPGQQKQPQHF
v_gene: TRBV5-4; d_gene: NA; abundance: few; j_gene: TRBJ1-6; CDR3nt: TGTGCCAGCAGCTTGGGGTCACAGTATAATTCACCCCTCCACTTT; CDR3aa: CASSLGSQYNSPLHF
v_gene: TRBV7-9; d_gene: TRBD1; abundance: NA; j_gene: TRBJ2-5; CDR3nt: TGTGCCAGCAGCTTAGTCACAGGGGATACGGAGACCCAGTACTTC; CDR3aa: CASSLVTGDTETQYF
v_gene: TRBV5-4; d_gene: TRBD1; abundance: NA; j_gene: TRBJ1-2; CDR3nt: TGTGCCAGCACCCGGGACAGGGGACTGGGTGGCTACACCTTC; CDR3aa: CASTRDRGLGGYTF
v_gene: TRBV2; d_gene: NA; abundance: NA; j_gene: TRBJ1-5; CDR3nt: TGTGCCAGCAGTGTCGCGGGAGATGGCAATCAGCCCCAGCATTTT; CDR3aa: CASSVAGDGNQPQHF
v_gene: TRBV5-1; d_gene: NA; abundance: NA; j_gene: TRBJ2-2; CDR3nt: TGCGCCAGCACGGTACAGGGAAGTACCGGGGAGCTGTTTTTT; CDR3aa: CASTVQGSTGELFF
v_gene: TRBV28; d_gene: TRBD1; abundance: NA; j_gene: TRBJ1-1; CDR3nt: TGTGCCATTGGGACAGCGAACACTGAAGCTTTCTTT; CDR3aa: CAIGTANTEAFF
v_gene: TRBV9; d_gene: TRBD1; abundance: NA; j_gene: TRBJ1-2; CDR3nt: TGTGCCAGCAGCGATTCTGCAGGGGGCGGTTACTATGGCTACACCTTC; CDR3aa: CASSDSAGGGYYGYTF
v_gene: TRBV4-3; d_gene: NA; abundance: NA; j_gene: TRBJ2-3; CDR3nt: TGCGCCAGCAGCCAAGATCGACAGCCCACAGATACGCAGTATTTT; CDR3aa: CASSQDRQPTDTQYF